What follows are 10 T cell receptor beta chains derived from one specimen sequenced in a study of CD8+CD57+ T cells in acquired aplastic anemia. Patients selected for sequencing had displayed CD8+CD57+ cell expansion by flow cytometry. Genomic DNA constituted the template upon which TCR beta VDJ and CDR3 profiling was performed. One entry per CDR3 protein results from TCRdb running MiXCR on the reads. The sample lists under 200,000 distinct CDR3 sequences, about half seen once, with around 1.8% in the top ten. Source material: sorted CD4+, CD8+, or CD8+CD57+ T cells (not recorded which) from PBMCs. These receptors all come from a human donor with aplastic anemia.

The chain has TRBV7-4 and TRBJ2-7, with D possibly TRBD2 on 7 matching bases. The germline V gene has CDR1 SGHVT and CDR2 SQSDAQ. The CDR3 covers 15 residues. Trimming cost V 6 bases and J 6 bases, with 21 bases left between them. CDR3 region: CASRLSGTSLCEQYF. CDR3 in DNA: TGTGCCAGCAGATTGAGCGGGACAAGCCTTTGCGAGCAGTACTTC.

This clonotype was detected many times. The chain has TRBV7-6 and TRBJ1-1; maybe TRBD1 (5 bases). Germline CDR1 reads SGHVS; CDR2 reads FNYEAQ. The CDR3 is 15 residues long. V was clipped by 1 base and J by 4 bases, with 13 bases between them. CDR3 in amino acids: CASSLGKGQRTEAFF. In nucleotides, the CDR3 is TGTGCCAGCAGCTTAGGGAAGGGGCAGCGCACTGAAGCTTTCTTT. Full variable domain (remainder filled in from reference TRBV7-6 and TRBJ1-1): GAGVSQSPRYKVTKRGQDVALRCDPISGHVSLYWYRQALGQGPEFLTYFNYEAQQDKSGLPNDRFSAERPEGSISTLTIQRTEQRDSAMYRCASSLGKGQRTEAFFGQGTRLTVV.

This sequence joins TRBV15 and TRBJ2-3; 9 nucleotides match TRBD2. CDR1 is LNHNV, CDR2 YYDKDF, per germline (reference sequence). The CDR3 sequence is 15 residues long. J gave up 1 base and V 5 bases, and 4 bases lay outside the gene matches. CDR3 sequence (DNA): TGTGCCACCAGCTCTCGGACTAGCGGCACAGATACGCAGTATTTT. The encoded protein is CATSSRTSGTDTQYF.

A remark on this clonotype: Just one base apart from a much larger clone, this may be a read error. The J gene is TRBJ1-1, the V gene TRBV5-1, with D unresolved. The V gene lost 0 bases and the J gene lost 0 bases, with 9 bases spanning the gap. This CDR3 region has 15 residues. From germline, CDR1 is SGHRS and CDR2 YFSETQ. CDR3 residues: CASSLVPIMNTEAFF. The CDR3, as DNA: TGCGCCAGCAGCTTGGTGCCGATCATGAACACTGAAGCTTTCTTT. The whole variable domain, remainder taken from reference TRBV5-1 and TRBJ1-1, is KAGVTQTPRYLIKTRGQQVTLSCSPISGHRSVSWYQQTPGQGLQFLFEYFSETQRNKGNFPGRFSGRQFSNSRSEMNVSTLELGDSALYLCASSLVPIMNTEAFFGQGTRLTVV.

The V call is TRBV5-1, the J call TRBJ2-3, with 8 bases identical to TRBD2. V shed 6 bases, J shed 0 bases, and the junction held 9 bases outside the gene matches. The germline V gene encodes CDR1 SGHRS and CDR2 YFSETQ. The CDR3 is 16 residues long. CDR3 region: CASNSGSSLSTDTQYF. CDR3 DNA: TGCGCCAGCAACAGCGGGAGTTCGCTAAGCACAGATACGCAGTATTTT.

The rearrangement joins TRBV2 to TRBJ1-3, with D possibly being TRBD1 (5 bases). The CDR3 has 15 residues. The V and J ends lost 0 bases and 0 bases respectively, with 6 bases between them. CDR1 is SNHLY and CDR2 is FYNNEI in the germline V gene. The DNA of the CDR3 is TGTGCCAGCAGTGAAGCGACAGCCTCTGGAAACACCATATATTTT. It encodes CASSEATASGNTIYF.

Points on this clonotype: A much larger clone differs by one base, so this may be a read error. The chain carries TRBV5-1 and TRBJ2-2; TRBD2 matches 10 bases. This CDR3 is built from 17 residues. Germline values: CDR1 SGHRS, CDR2 YFSETQ. V trimming: 1 base; J trimming: 4 bases; junction bases outside the gene matches: 7. As DNA, the CDR3 is TGCGCCAGCAGCTTGAATGGAGCGGGAGGGCCCACCGGGGAGCTGTTTTTT. Protein sequence: CASSLNGAGGPTGELFF. Based on the CDR3 plus reference TRBV5-1 and TRBJ2-2, the full variable domain is KAGVTQTPRYLIKTRGQQVTLSCSPISGHRSVSWYQQTPGQGLQFLFEYFSETQRNKGNFPGRFSGRQFSNSRSEMNVSTLELGDSALYLCASSLNGAGGPTGELFFGEGSRLTVL.

This sequence joins TRBV6-1 and TRBJ2-1, with D tentatively TRBD1 or TRBD2 (6 bases each). The CDR3 loop spans 16 amino acids. The germline V and J ends were trimmed by 0 bases and 0 bases, with 9 bases remaining between them. Germline CDR1 is MNHNS and CDR2 is SASEGT. This CDR3 reads CASSEAGGNSYNEQFF. The CDR3 DNA is TGTGCCAGCAGTGAAGCAGGGGGGAACTCCTACAATGAGCAGTTCTTC.

At least ten counts were recorded for this clonotype. The rearrangement links TRBV12-3 or TRBV12-4 to TRBJ2-5; 7 positions agree with TRBD2. V lost 6 bases and J lost 5; bases outside the gene matches: 6. The CDR3 covers 13 residues. The CDR3 spells CASRAGVGETQYF. The CDR3 DNA sequence: TGTGCCAGCAGGGCGGGGGTTGGGGAGACCCAGTACTTC.

This rearrangement joins TRBV7-8 to TRBJ1-4; D gene unclear. The V and J ends lost 9 bases and 3 bases respectively, with 14 bases between them. The CDR3 spans 14 residues. Germline V gene data show CDR1 as SGHVS and CDR2 as FQNEAQ. CDR3 residues: CASRSEGPNEKLFF. CDR3 bases: TGTGCCAGTAGGTCCGAAGGGCCTAATGAAAAACTGTTTTTT.